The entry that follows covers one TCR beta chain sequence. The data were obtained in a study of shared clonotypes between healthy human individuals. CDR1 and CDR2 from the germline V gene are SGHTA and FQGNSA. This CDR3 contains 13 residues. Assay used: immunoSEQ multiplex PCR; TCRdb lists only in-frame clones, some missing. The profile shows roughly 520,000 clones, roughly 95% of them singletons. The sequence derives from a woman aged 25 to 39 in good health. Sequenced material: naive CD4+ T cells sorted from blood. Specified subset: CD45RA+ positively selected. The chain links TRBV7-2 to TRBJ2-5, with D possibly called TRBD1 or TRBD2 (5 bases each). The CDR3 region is CASLGEIQETQYF. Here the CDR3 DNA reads TGTGCGTCTTTGGGGGAAATACAAGAGACCCAGTACTTC.